This is a list of T cell receptor beta chains from one sample in a study of identical twins. MiXCR was run by TCRdb on the 5' RACE reads, yielding one entry per CDR3 protein. Of some 600,000 distinct CDR3 sequences listed, under 8.5% are singletons. Separately, the same data were catalogued under a study of yellow fever vaccine responses in identical twins.

Sequenced input: PBMCs. Receptors were obtained from a young woman in good health. Both conserved end residues are part of each CDR3. Each record gives: D gene, J gene, CDR3 length, clone size, V gene, CDR3 DNA, CDR3 protein. A D gene is named only where the DNA matches it firmly. Some rows mark clone size as missing; the rest say once, few, many or name a class of expanded clone.

d_gene: -; j_gene: TRBJ2-1; len: 14; abundance: many; v_gene: TRBV24-1; CDR3nt: TGTGCCACCTCCTGGGACGGCCCAACGGATGAGCAGTTCTTC; CDR3aa: CATSWDGPTDEQFF
d_gene: -; j_gene: TRBJ2-2; len: 13; abundance: many; v_gene: TRBV7-9; CDR3nt: TGTGCCAGCACCATAGGGAAAACCGGGGAGCTGTTTTTT; CDR3aa: CASTIGKTGELFF
d_gene: -; j_gene: TRBJ1-2; len: 12; abundance: -; v_gene: TRBV28; CDR3nt: TGTGCCAGCAGTTCCCCGGGGGGTCGCTACACCTTC; CDR3aa: CASSSPGGRYTF
d_gene: -; j_gene: TRBJ2-1; len: 16; abundance: -; v_gene: TRBV10-3; CDR3nt: TGTGCCATCAGTGAGTCAGGAGGGCCCCCACACAATGAGCAGTTCTTC; CDR3aa: CAISESGGPPHNEQFF
d_gene: TRBD2; j_gene: TRBJ2-1; len: 13; abundance: -; v_gene: TRBV19; CDR3nt: TGTGCCAGTAGTATGGCTAGCGGCAATGAGCAGTTCTTC; CDR3aa: CASSMASGNEQFF
d_gene: -; j_gene: TRBJ2-4; len: 19; abundance: many; v_gene: TRBV11-1; CDR3nt: TGTGCCAGCAGCCTTTCAGTTGGGGGTTTGGATTTCGCCAAAAACATTCAGTACTTC; CDR3aa: CASSLSVGGLDFAKNIQYF
d_gene: TRBD1; j_gene: TRBJ2-7; len: 16; abundance: few; v_gene: TRBV12-3/TRBV12-4; CDR3nt: TGTGCCAGCAGAAAGACAGGGGTGGGGGCGTCCTACGAGCAGTACTTC; CDR3aa: CASRKTGVGASYEQYF
d_gene: -; j_gene: TRBJ2-3; len: 16; abundance: many; v_gene: TRBV11-2; CDR3nt: TGTGCCAGCAGCTTAGAAGGCCGTCCGGGCACAGATACGCAGTATTTT; CDR3aa: CASSLEGRPGTDTQYF
d_gene: -; j_gene: TRBJ1-1; len: 15; abundance: many; v_gene: TRBV5-1; CDR3nt: TGCGCCAGCAGCCCCCCGCGGGCCGAGCTCACTGAAGCTTTCTTT; CDR3aa: CASSPPRAELTEAFF
d_gene: TRBD2; j_gene: TRBJ2-3; len: 14; abundance: few; v_gene: TRBV5-6; CDR3nt: TGTGCCAGCAGCTCCCAGCGGGGGGTCGATACGCAGTATTTT; CDR3aa: CASSSQRGVDTQYF
d_gene: -; j_gene: TRBJ1-5; len: 13; abundance: many; v_gene: TRBV12-3/TRBV12-4; CDR3nt: TGTGCCAGCAGTTCCTTAGGCAATCAGCCCCAGCATTTT; CDR3aa: CASSSLGNQPQHF
d_gene: TRBD1; j_gene: TRBJ1-3; len: 17; abundance: few; v_gene: TRBV18; CDR3nt: TGTGCCAGCTCAGACAATCCGGGACAGATAACTGGAAACACCATATATTTT; CDR3aa: CASSDNPGQITGNTIYF
d_gene: TRBD1; j_gene: TRBJ1-4; len: 12; abundance: few; v_gene: TRBV12-3/TRBV12-4; CDR3nt: TGTGCCAGCAGTCCTACAGGGGCAAAACTGTTTTTT; CDR3aa: CASSPTGAKLFF
d_gene: -; j_gene: TRBJ2-6; len: 16; abundance: few; v_gene: TRBV19; CDR3nt: TGTGCCAGTAGTATAGTACAGGGCTATGGGGCCAACGTCCTGACTTTC; CDR3aa: CASSIVQGYGANVLTF
d_gene: -; j_gene: TRBJ2-5; len: 17; abundance: -; v_gene: TRBV12-3/TRBV12-4; CDR3nt: TGTGCCAGCTGTTTAGTCCCTTACAGGACTATACAAGAGACCCAGTACTTC; CDR3aa: CASCLVPYRTIQETQYF
d_gene: -; j_gene: TRBJ1-6; len: 14; abundance: -; v_gene: TRBV11-3; CDR3nt: TGTGCCAGCAGCACGAGCTCCTATAATTCACCCCTCCACTTT; CDR3aa: CASSTSSYNSPLHF
d_gene: TRBD1; j_gene: TRBJ2-7; len: 15; abundance: few; v_gene: TRBV20-1; CDR3nt: TGCAGTGCCGAGGGGGGACAGGGAAGTCCCTACGAGCAGTACTTC; CDR3aa: CSAEGGQGSPYEQYF
d_gene: TRBD2; j_gene: TRBJ2-1; len: 16; abundance: few; v_gene: TRBV5-1; CDR3nt: TGCGCCAGCAGAGGGACTAGCGGGATAGAGTGGAATGAGCAGTTCTTC; CDR3aa: CASRGTSGIEWNEQFF
d_gene: -; j_gene: TRBJ2-5; len: 14; abundance: once; v_gene: TRBV20-1; CDR3nt: TGCAGTGCTAGAGACGGCCCCGTGCAAGAGACCCAGAACTTC; CDR3aa: CSARDGPVQETQNF
d_gene: TRBD1; j_gene: TRBJ1-1; len: 16; abundance: many; v_gene: TRBV7-8; CDR3nt: TGTGCCAGCAGCCTAAGACAGGGTTGGATGAACACTGAAGCTTTCTTT; CDR3aa: CASSLRQGWMNTEAFF
d_gene: TRBD2; j_gene: TRBJ2-1; len: 17; abundance: -; v_gene: TRBV19; CDR3nt: TGTGCCAGTAGTATAACCCCCCCAGCGGGACTTGACAATGAGCAGTTCTTC; CDR3aa: CASSITPPAGLDNEQFF
d_gene: -; j_gene: TRBJ2-3; len: 14; abundance: few; v_gene: TRBV5-1; CDR3nt: TGCGCCAGCAGCTACAGGGAGGCCCCAGATACGCAGTATTTT; CDR3aa: CASSYREAPDTQYF
d_gene: TRBD2; j_gene: TRBJ2-1; len: 16; abundance: few; v_gene: TRBV5-1; CDR3nt: TGCGCCAGCAGCTTCCAAGCGGGGGGGAAACACAATGAGCAGTTCTTC; CDR3aa: CASSFQAGGKHNEQFF
d_gene: -; j_gene: TRBJ1-2; len: 12; abundance: many; v_gene: TRBV12-3/TRBV12-4; CDR3nt: TGTGCCAGCAGGGACAAGGTGGCGGGCTACACCTTC; CDR3aa: CASRDKVAGYTF
d_gene: TRBD2; j_gene: TRBJ2-1; len: 15; abundance: many; v_gene: TRBV3-1; CDR3nt: TGTGCCAGCAGCCTGGGACTAGCAGGCAGCAATGAGCAGTTCTTC; CDR3aa: CASSLGLAGSNEQFF
d_gene: TRBD1; j_gene: TRBJ1-6; len: 15; abundance: many; v_gene: TRBV5-1; CDR3nt: TGCGCCAGCAGCTTGGACAGGGGCTATAATTCACCCCTCCACTTT; CDR3aa: CASSLDRGYNSPLHF
d_gene: -; j_gene: TRBJ2-1; len: 14; abundance: many; v_gene: TRBV27; CDR3nt: TGTGCCAGCAGTTTATTTGTGCAGCCCAATGAGCAGTTCTTC; CDR3aa: CASSLFVQPNEQFF